The 25 T cell receptor beta chains below were found in one sample sequenced in a study of blood T cells in healthy people across ages. Then a second PCR, running about 6 to 12 cycles, was carried out with a sample-barcoded 5' primer and a J-beta primer mix. One entry per CDR3 protein results from TCRdb running MiXCR on the 5' RACE reads. Among more than 650,000 distinct CDR3 sequences listed, about 55% were seen once. The specimen was blood. The receptors originated from a man older than 75 in good health.

This clonotype turned up a few times. The V call is TRBV9, the J call TRBJ1-4; D is perhaps TRBD1 (6 bases). Trimming removed 1 base at V and 0 bases at J, with 22 bases between. CDR1 and CDR2 from the germline V gene are SGDLS and YYNGEE. The CDR3 is 20 residues long. The CDR3 coding sequence is TGTGCCAGCAGCGTAACCCCCCAGGGGAGAGGGCGTTCAACTAATGAAAAACTGTTTTTT. Translating gives CASSVTPQGRGRSTNEKLFF.

CDR3 loop: CATSEAGPGGGSKNEQFF. DNA of the CDR3: TGTGCCACCAGTGAGGCCGGCCCCGGGGGAGGGTCCAAGAATGAGCAGTTCTTC. V usage is TRBV24-1 and J usage is TRBJ2-1; 7 nucleotides match TRBD2. Germline V gene lookup returns CDR1 KGHDR and CDR2 SFDVKD. The CDR3 extends over 18 amino acids. J was trimmed by 7 bases and V by 4 bases; bases with no gene match: 18.

V and J are TRBV20-1 and TRBJ2-5; the D gene is possibly TRBD1 (5 bases). Germline V gives CDR1 DFQATT, CDR2 SNEGSKA (reference sequence). The CDR3 runs 12 residues. V gave up 0 bases and J gave up 5 bases, with 7 bases separating them. DNA of the CDR3: TGCAGTGCTAGAGAAAAGGGGGAGACCCAGTACTTC. Its protein is CSAREKGETQYF.

CDR3 in DNA: TGTGCCAGCACCCCCGAAGTGGATGGCTACACCTTC. Translated: CASTPEVDGYTF. The chain combines TRBV2 with TRBJ1-2; D ambiguous. The CDR3 extends over 12 amino acids. The ends were cut back, 7 bases at V and 6 bases at J, with 12 bases in the middle. Germline assignment: CDR1 SNHLY and CDR2 FYNNEI.

The chain recombines TRBV7-2 with TRBJ2-1; D gene uncertain. The length of the CDR3 is 16 residues. V gave up 5 bases and J gave up 1 base, with 15 bases separating them. CDR1 SGHTA and CDR2 FQGNSA come from the germline V gene. The CDR3, as DNA: TGTGCCAGCAGCACATCCCTCCTAGGGTCCTACAATGAGCAGTTCTTC. Amino acids: CASSTSLLGSYNEQFF.

Points on this clonotype: One end of the junction is discordant with germline, which a read error may explain. This chain links TRBV7-9 with TRBJ2-1; TRBD2 aligns across 12 bases. The CDR3 runs 13 residues. Germline V gives CDR1 SEHNR, CDR2 FQNEAQ (reference sequence). The CDR3 region is CASSVAASGRVFF. The CDR3 DNA sequence: TGTGCCAGCAGCGTAGCTGCTAGCGGGAGGGTGTTCTTC.

The J gene is TRBJ2-3, the V gene TRBV14; D uncertain. The ends were cut back, 0 bases at V and 8 bases at J, with 12 bases in the middle. The CDR3 has 14 amino acids. From germline, CDR1 is SGHDN and CDR2 FVKESK. CDR3 coding DNA: TGTGCCAGCAGCCAAGAGGTCGGACCAGCTACGCAGTATTTT. Its protein product is CASSQEVGPATQYF.

The chain carries TRBV7-2 and TRBJ1-6; the D gene is possibly TRBD1 (5 bases). The germline V and J ends were trimmed by 3 bases and 4 bases, with 13 bases remaining between them. The CDR3 loop spans 16 amino acids. Germline values: CDR1 SGHTA, CDR2 FQGNSA. The CDR3 nucleotides read TGTGCCAGCAGCTTCCGCCGGGACTTGTATAATTCACCCCTCCACTTT. Its protein product is CASSFRRDLYNSPLHF.

The chain is built from TRBV3-1 and TRBJ1-2, with TRBD1 identical over 8 bases. This CDR3 is 15 amino acids long. V lost 0 bases, J lost 2 bases, and 2 bases stayed unmatched. CDR1 is LGHDT and CDR2 is YNNKEL in the germline V gene (reference sequence). CDR3 DNA sequence: TGTGCCAGCAGCCAAGAGGGACAGGTGAACTATGGCTACACCTTC. Its translation: CASSQEGQVNYGYTF.

The table lists this clonotype with a few counts. V gene TRBV27 combines with J gene TRBJ2-7, with 8 bases identical to TRBD2. The germline V gene has CDR1 MNHEY and CDR2 SMNVEV (reference sequence). V lost 3 bases and J lost 5; bases outside the gene matches: 6. This CDR3 comprises 14 residues. CDR3 sequence: CASSFSGAPDEQYF. CDR3 DNA sequence: TGTGCCAGCAGTTTTAGCGGGGCCCCTGACGAGCAGTACTTC.

V and J are TRBV29-1 and TRBJ2-1; 9 bases align to TRBD2. The CDR3 is 18 amino acids. Per germline, CDR1 SQVTM and CDR2 ANQGSEA. V shed 3 bases and J 5 bases; nucleotides not matched to a gene: 17. CDR3: CSVERGILAGTPDNEQFF. CDR3 DNA: TGCAGCGTTGAGCGAGGGATCCTAGCGGGAACTCCCGACAATGAGCAGTTCTTC.

This clonotype showed up just a few times. V and J are TRBV10-3 and TRBJ2-5; perhaps TRBD2 as D (5 bases). Trimming took off 3 bases at V and 4 bases at J, with 12 bases between the two ends. In germline, CDR1 is ENHRY, CDR2 SYGVKD. The length of the CDR3 is 14 residues. This CDR3 is CAISDPGKSETQYF. CDR3 bases: TGTGCCATCAGTGACCCCGGGAAATCAGAGACCCAGTACTTC.

In the case of this clonotype: Its ends do not fully match the called genes, so a read error is possible. The rearrangement joins TRBV20-1 to TRBJ2-5; TRBD2 aligns across 8 bases. The CDR3 spans 16 residues. Germline V gene data show CDR1 as DFQATT and CDR2 as SNEGSKA (reference sequence). This CDR3 reads CSARAISGTYQETRYF. CDR3 coding DNA: TGCAGTGCTAGAGCAATTAGCGGGACTTACCAAGAGACCCGGTACTTC.

The chain couples TRBV4-1 to TRBJ1-2; D gene unclear. The CDR3 spans 13 residues. CDR1 is MGHRA, CDR2 YSYEKL, per germline. V was trimmed by 0 bases and J by 7 bases, leaving 9 bases between them. The CDR3 is CASSQEIVGGYTF. The CDR3 coding sequence is TGCGCCAGCAGCCAAGAAATTGTGGGTGGCTACACCTTC.

Only a few counts were recorded for this clonotype. This chain uses TRBV20-1 with TRBJ2-1; TRBD2 matches at 8 bases. J lost 1 base, V lost 1 base, and 15 bases had no gene match. The CDR3 covers 19 residues. Germline V lookup: CDR1 DFQATT, CDR2 SNEGSKA (reference sequence). The CDR3 sequence: CSARGAAGGLPSSYNEQFF. The CDR3 nucleotides read TGCAGTGCTAGAGGGGCCGCGGGAGGCCTCCCCTCTTCCTACAATGAGCAGTTCTTC.

This clonotype was found a few times. CDR3 nucleotides: TGTGCCAGCAGGGGACAGGGTTACAATTCACCCCTCCACTTT. Protein: CASRGQGYNSPLHF. The genes are TRBV9 and TRBJ1-6; TRBD1 matches at 9 bases. The J segment lost 7 bases and the V segment lost 5 bases, leaving 4 bases of the junction unmatched. The CDR3 is 14 amino acids. Germline CDR1 SGDLS, CDR2 YYNGEE.

The V gene is TRBV9, the J gene TRBJ2-5, with a weak D call TRBD2 (5 bases). Germline CDR1 and CDR2: SGDLS and YYNGEE. V gave up 0 bases and J gave up 2 bases, with 8 bases separating them. The CDR3 has 14 residues. CDR3 sequence: CASSVAGVQETQYF. CDR3 sequence (DNA): TGTGCCAGCAGCGTAGCCGGGGTTCAAGAGACCCAGTACTTC.

The rearrangement uses TRBV6-1 and TRBJ2-1, with a tentative D call TRBD1 (8 bases). Trimming cost V 7 bases and J 10 bases, with 17 bases left between them. Germline V CDR1 and CDR2: MNHNS, SASEGT. The CDR3 spans 13 residues. The CDR3 DNA follows: TGTGCCAGCACCCCACAGGGGGAGGGAGAGCAGTTCTTC. Translating it yields CASTPQGEGEQFF.

The rearrangement links TRBV5-1 to TRBJ2-3, with 8 bases that match TRBD2. This CDR3 has 16 residues. V trimming: 4 bases; J trimming: 3 bases; junction bases outside the gene matches: 10. Per germline, CDR1 SGHRS and CDR2 YFSETQ. This chain's CDR3 is CASSPTGTSRTDTQYF. CDR3 bases: TGCGCCAGCAGCCCGACCGGGACTAGTCGTACAGATACGCAGTATTTT.

The chain carries TRBV10-1 and TRBJ1-6, with a possible D match to TRBD1 (6 bases). Germline lookup yields CDR1 WNHNN and CDR2 SYGVQD (reference sequence). This CDR3 contains 16 residues. V was clipped by 0 bases and J by 7 bases, with 13 bases between them. CDR3 DNA sequence: TGCGCCAGCAGTGAGTCGACAGGAATTGGGAATTCACCCCTCCACTTT. Its translation: CASSESTGIGNSPLHF.

This clonotype was seen more than once but under ten times. The CDR3 coding sequence is TGTGCCAGCAGTCCGGGGACTAGCGGGAGGGCGACAGATACGCAGTATTTT. Translating it yields CASSPGTSGRATDTQYF. V gene TRBV7-2 combines with J gene TRBJ2-3; 16 bases are a match to TRBD2. The V gene end was trimmed by 6 bases and the J gene end by 3 bases; junction bases not matched to a gene: 6. CDR1 SGHTA and CDR2 FQGNSA come from the germline V gene. This CDR3 comprises 17 residues. Complete variable domain (other parts from reference TRBV7-2 and TRBJ2-3): GAGVSQSPSNKVTEKGKDVELRCDPISGHTALYWYRQSLGQGLEFLIYFQGNSAPDKSGLPSDRFSAERTGGSVSTLTIQRTQQEDSAVYLCASSPGTSGRATDTQYFGPGTRLTVL.

The chain combines TRBV12-5 with TRBJ2-4; TRBD1 might be the D (6 bases). The closer fit of TRBJ2-7 to the DNA end suggests the J call may be wrong. Germline V CDR1 and CDR2: LGHNT, FRNRAP. The CDR3 totals 17 residues. The CDR3 DNA is TGTGCTAGTGGTTTGGTAGTGGCAAGGACAGTCACCTACGAGCAGTACTTC. This codes for CASGLVVARTVTYEQYF.

The rearrangement links TRBV7-6 to TRBJ2-3; 7 nucleotides align to TRBD2. Germline CDR1 SGHVS, CDR2 FNYEAQ. The CDR3 has 14 amino acids. Losses at the gene ends were 4 bases for V and 4 bases for J; bases not matched to a gene: 5. Written as DNA, the CDR3 is TGTGCCAGCAGCTCCATAGCGGGTCCAGATACGCAGTATTTT. This gives the protein CASSSIAGPDTQYF.

V gene TRBV11-3 combines with J gene TRBJ2-3; D gene uncertain. CDR1 and CDR2 (germline): SGHNT, YENEEA. The ends were cut back, 5 bases at V and 2 bases at J, with 8 bases in the middle. This CDR3 region has 13 residues. CDR3 nucleotide sequence: TGTGCCAGCAGCGAAAGGCCCACAGATACGCAGTATTTT. It codes for CASSERPTDTQYF. The variable domain in full, completed from reference TRBV11-3 and TRBJ2-3, reads EAGVVQSPRYKIIEKKQPVAFWCNPISGHNTLYWYLQNLGQGPELLIRYENEEAVDDSQLPKDRFSAERLKGVDSTLKIQPAELGDSAVYLCASSERPTDTQYFGPGTRLTVL.

J is TRBJ2-7 and V is TRBV9; D unresolved. The CDR3 is made up of 15 amino acids. In germline, CDR1 is SGDLS, CDR2 YYNGEE. V dropped 3 bases and J dropped 7 bases, with 20 bases sitting between them. The CDR3 nucleotides read TGTGCCAGCAGCGAATGGTCCAGCTCCTACAATGAGCAGTACTTC. Translation: CASSEWSSSYNEQYF.